The sequence of this T cell receptor (beta chain) was determined in a study of read filtering for tumor transcriptome and immune sequencing. Background on the study: Per sample, TCR-region reads ranged about 4 to 10.27 million by IR-seq, roughly 80 to 1,300 by RNA-seq. The study, taken as a whole, reports: Correlation between methods rose after single-read clonotypes were removed.

The library was built from 400 ng RNA with molecular barcoded adaptors for alpha/delta and beta/gamma chains. A single record per CDR3 protein comes from TCRdb applying MiXCR to the reads. In the table there are 62,000 or so distinct CDR3 sequences, roughly 19% of which are singletons. Comments on this clonotype: What it binds is not known.

Germline V CDR1 and CDR2: PRHDT, FYEKMQ (reference sequence). The ends were cut back, 2 bases at V and 9 bases at J, with 14 bases in the middle. This CDR3 spans 14 amino acids. The chain joins TRBV13 to TRBJ1-5; D gene uncertain. The material sequenced was a population of CD138-negative cells sorted from bone marrow. The origin of this receptor is a donor at least 40 years old with multiple myeloma. DNA of the CDR3: TGTGCCAGCAGCTTAAAAGCGTCGGCGGCGCCCCAGCATTTT. Translating it yields CASSLKASAAPQHF. The full variable domain, completed using reference TRBV13 and TRBJ1-5, is AAGVIQSPRHLIKEKRETATLKCYPIPRHDTVYWYQQGPGQDPQFLISFYEKMQSDKGSIPDRFSAQQFSDYHSELNMSSLELGDSALYFCASSLKASAAPQHFGDGTRLSIL.